Following are 31 T cell receptor beta chains from one sample sequenced in a study of blood T cells in healthy people across ages. A J-beta primer mix and a sample-barcoded 5' primer were used in a second PCR of roughly 7 to 12 cycles. TCRdb recomputed calls from the 5' RACE reads with MiXCR, one row per CDR3 protein. The data contain some 370,000 distinct CDR3 sequences, roughly half of them singletons. Input material: blood. These receptors all stem from a man aged 55 to 70 in good health.

The DNA of the CDR3 is TGCGCCAGCAGCTCCCGAGCGGGAGAAGACGAGCAGTACTTC. Amino acids: CASSSRAGEDEQYF. This chain links TRBV5-1 with TRBJ2-5; 8 positions match TRBD2. The end of the DNA is better explained by TRBJ2-7, so the J call may be wrong. CDR3 length: 14 amino acids. Germline V gene data show CDR1 as SGHRS and CDR2 as YFSETQ.

The chain joins TRBV24-1 to TRBJ2-1; 8 bases match TRBD2. Germline lookup yields CDR1 KGHDR and CDR2 SFDVKD. The CDR3 contains 12 residues. Germline trimming cut 5 bases from V and 8 bases from J; bases unmatched to any gene: 1. CDR3 loop: CATSATSDEQFF. In DNA form, the CDR3 reads TGTGCCACCAGTGCGACTAGCGATGAGCAGTTCTTC.

This chain connects TRBV27 to TRBJ2-3, with D maybe TRBD2 (6 bases). The CDR3 covers 16 residues. Trimming took 6 bases from V and 0 from J, leaving 16 bases between them. Germline CDR1 is MNHEY and CDR2 is SMNVEV (reference sequence). This chain's CDR3 is CASSAGASASTDTQYF. The CDR3 coding sequence is TGTGCCAGCAGCGCCGGCGCTAGCGCTAGCACAGATACGCAGTATTTT.

This clonotype has just a few counts. This chain connects TRBV7-2 to TRBJ1-2, with 8 bases identical to TRBD1. V shed 1 base and J 4 bases; nucleotides not matched to a gene: 5. This CDR3 is built from 15 residues. Germline V gene sequence: CDR1 SGHTA, CDR2 FQGNSA. The CDR3 nucleotides read TGTGCCAGCAGCTTAGACAGGGGGACCGGCTATGGCTACACCTTC. This codes for CASSLDRGTGYGYTF.

The V and J genes are TRBV27 and TRBJ2-1; D not resolved. Germline V CDR1 and CDR2: MNHEY, SMNVEV (reference sequence). Trimming shortened V by 5 bases and J by 12 bases, and 20 bases separated the two germline ends. The CDR3 runs to 14 residues. As DNA, the CDR3 is TGTGCCAGCAGTCCACTGACCCGATTGGGATGGCAGTTCTTC. Translated, it gives CASSPLTRLGWQFF.

V and J are TRBV15 and TRBJ2-3; TRBD2 matches 9 bases. V trimming: 0 bases; J trimming: 11 bases; junction bases outside the gene matches: 3. This CDR3 comprises 13 residues. The V gene's germline CDR1 is LNHNV and CDR2 YYDKDF (reference sequence). CDR3 sequence (DNA): TGTGCCACCAGCAGAGATCTGACTAGCGGGCAGTATTTT. Translated, it gives CATSRDLTSGQYF.

The V call is TRBV6-5, the J call TRBJ2-4; 10 bases agree with TRBD1. Looked up from germline, CDR1 is MNHEY and CDR2 is SVGAGI. This CDR3 region has 16 residues. Losses at the gene ends were 6 bases for V and 16 bases for J; bases not matched to a gene: 21. CDR3 amino acids: CASSRSGGQGGYEHYF. The CDR3 coding sequence is TGTGCCAGCAGCCGCTCCGGAGGACAGGGGGGCTACGAGCATTACTTC.

The CDR3 spells CAISESLGYEQYF. As DNA, the CDR3 is TGTGCCATCAGTGAGTCGCTAGGCTACGAGCAGTACTTC. The chain employs TRBV10-3 and TRBJ2-5; no clear D gene. The closer fit of TRBJ2-7 to the DNA end suggests the J call may be wrong. The CDR3 is 13 amino acids. Germline CDR1 is ENHRY and CDR2 is SYGVKD.

This clonotype was seen many times. The chain carries TRBV28 and TRBJ2-3; D might be TRBD2 (6 bases). V dropped 3 bases and J dropped 4 bases, with 17 bases sitting between them. The CDR3 runs to 16 residues. The germline V gene has CDR1 MDHEN and CDR2 SYDVKM. The CDR3 reads CASSLLSTSMSDTQYF. The CDR3 bases are TGTGCCAGCAGTTTGTTAAGTACTAGCATGTCAGATACGCAGTATTTT.

V gene TRBV7-9 combines with J gene TRBJ1-4; the D is unclear. The CDR3 consists of 14 residues. V dropped 3 bases and J dropped 8 bases, with 13 bases sitting between them. Germline V CDR1 and CDR2: SEHNR, FQNEAQ (reference sequence). The CDR3, as DNA: TGTGCCAGCAGCTTGGGCGCCGGCGTAGAAAAACTGTTTTTT. This encodes CASSLGAGVEKLFF. The full variable domain, in which reference TRBV7-9 and TRBJ1-4 provide the parts outside the CDR3, is DTGVSQNPRHKITKRGQNVTFRCDPISEHNRLYWYRQTLGQGPEFLTYFQNEAQLEKSRLLSDRFSAERPKGSFSTLEIQRTEQGDSAMYLCASSLGAGVEKLFFGSGTQLSVL.

This clonotype was seen once. The chain recombines TRBV18 with TRBJ2-1; 10 bases line up with TRBD2. The CDR3 is 17 residues long. CDR1 and CDR2 (germline): KGHSH, LQKENI. With 3 bases clipped from V and 4 bases from J, the junction kept 9 bases outside the gene matches. DNA for the CDR3: TGTGCCAGCTCACCCCCACTAGCGGGACGGGATTACAATGAGCAGTTCTTC. This sequence encodes CASSPPLAGRDYNEQFF.

Of note for this clonotype: A much larger clone lies one base from this, so it may be a read error. CDR3: CASSVAWSGCSYEQYF. CDR3 coding DNA: TGTGCCAGCAGCGTAGCTTGGAGCGGGTGCTCCTACGAGCAGTACTTC. This chain uses TRBV9 with TRBJ2-7; the D gene is possibly TRBD2 (6 bases). There are 16 residues in the CDR3. V lost 0 bases and J 0 bases, leaving 13 bases between the germline ends. From germline, CDR1 is SGDLS and CDR2 YYNGEE.

This clonotype came up a few times. The chain is built from TRBV2 and TRBJ2-5, with a tentative D call TRBD2 (6 bases). V was cut by 3 bases and J by 1 base, with 6 bases left in between. The CDR3 loop spans 13 amino acids. Germline CDR1 is SNHLY and CDR2 is FYNNEI. The CDR3, as DNA: TGTGCCAGCAGTGAGGGACTCCAAGAGACCCAGTACTTC. Amino acid sequence: CASSEGLQETQYF.

In this sample, this clonotype turned up many times. V gene TRBV9 combines with J gene TRBJ2-3; 7 positions match TRBD1. Germline CDR1 is SGDLS and CDR2 is YYNGEE. The length of the CDR3 is 14 residues. V lost 4 bases to trimming and J lost 6 bases; unmatched junction nucleotides: 8. CDR3 region: CASSSGTRGDTQYF. Written as DNA, the CDR3 is TGTGCCAGCAGCTCCGGGACCAGGGGGGATACGCAGTATTTT.

This sequence joins TRBV12-3 or TRBV12-4 and TRBJ2-7; D is undetermined. Trimming removed 1 base at V and 3 bases at J, with 10 bases between. CDR3 length: 14 amino acids. The CDR3 loop reads CASSLVGQYYEQYF. In nucleotides, the CDR3 is TGTGCCAGCAGTTTAGTAGGGCAGTACTACGAGCAGTACTTC.

This clonotype was recorded once. The J gene is TRBJ2-7, the V gene TRBV7-2; weak D call: TRBD2 (6 bases). CDR3 length: 14 amino acids. The V end was cut by 5 bases, the J end by 3 bases, with 14 bases between. In germline, CDR1 is SGHTA, CDR2 FQGNSA. This chain's CDR3 is CASSIPGLRYEQYF. In DNA, the CDR3 is TGTGCCAGCAGCATTCCGGGACTCCGCTACGAGCAGTACTTC.

This sequence joins TRBV29-1 and TRBJ2-3, with no clear D. The germline gives CDR1 SQVTM, CDR2 ANQGSEA. This CDR3 has 12 amino acids. Trimming removed 0 bases at V and 3 bases at J, with 4 bases between. The CDR3 protein is CSVEESTDTQYF. The CDR3 DNA reads as TGCAGCGTTGAAGAGAGTACAGATACGCAGTATTTT.

The V and J genes are TRBV2 and TRBJ1-5; D uncertain. Looked up from germline, CDR1 is SNHLY and CDR2 is FYNNEI. V lost 3 bases and J lost 1, with 7 bases in between. The CDR3 consists of 14 residues. CDR3 amino acids: CASSDGVSNQPQHF. The CDR3 bases are TGTGCCAGCAGTGATGGCGTCAGCAATCAGCCCCAGCATTTT.

The chain links TRBV21-1 to TRBJ2-7. TRBV21-1 is termed a pseudogene. The CDR3 runs to 14 residues. CDR3 sequence reads: CASSKRGSSYEQYF. In DNA form, the CDR3 reads TGTGCCAGCAGCAAAAGGGGGAGCTCCTACGAGCAGTACTTC.

V gene TRBV12-3 or TRBV12-4 combines with J gene TRBJ2-2; possibly TRBD1 or TRBD2 for D (5 bases each). V was pared by 5 bases and J by 1 base, with 17 bases between. This CDR3 region has 17 residues. CDR3 in DNA: TGTGCCAGCAGTGCCTCGGGGACGTGGCGGAACACCGGGGAGCTGTTTTTT. It encodes CASSASGTWRNTGELFF.

This clonotype was found a few times. This sequence joins TRBV9 and TRBJ2-4; either TRBD1 or TRBD2 may supply D (5 bases each). The closer fit of TRBJ2-7 to the DNA end suggests the J call may be wrong. The CDR3 contains 14 residues. Germline V gene sequence: CDR1 SGDLS, CDR2 YYNGEE. The CDR3 nucleotides read TGTGCCAGCAGTTTAGAGGGGACGGCCTACGAGCAGTACTTC. As protein: CASSLEGTAYEQYF.

This clonotype has a handful of counts. The chain links TRBV29-1 to TRBJ2-7; 7 bases are shared with TRBD1. Germline V CDR1 and CDR2: SQVTM, ANQGSEA. This CDR3 has 12 residues. J lost 6 bases, V lost 4 bases, and 6 bases had no gene match. CDR3 bases: TGCAGCGTTGCCCCCGACAGGGTCGAGCAGTACTTC. This gives the protein CSVAPDRVEQYF.

To note about this clonotype: Since a much larger clone is just one base distant, this may be a read error. The chain joins TRBV19 to TRBJ2-1, with D possibly matching TRBD2 (7 bases). The CDR3 length is 15 residues. The V end was cut by 2 bases, the J end by 8 bases, with 16 bases between. Germline loops: CDR1 LNHDA, CDR2 SQIVND (reference sequence). The CDR3 coding sequence is TGTGCCAGTAGTATAACTAGCGCGGGGGCGGATGAGCAGTTCTTC. Residues: CASSITSAGADEQFF.

This clonotype was detected ten times or more. CDR3 loop: CASSPESYEQYF. In DNA, the CDR3 is TGTGCCAGCAGCCCGGAGTCCTACGAGCAGTACTTC. The chain combines TRBV14 with TRBJ2-7; D remains ambiguous. Germline lookup yields CDR1 SGHDN and CDR2 FVKESK. The CDR3 runs 12 residues. Trimming took off 4 bases at V and 1 base at J, with 5 bases between the two ends.

This clonotype was detected only a few times. The gene calls are TRBV5-1 and TRBJ2-3; D perhaps matches TRBD1 (6 bases). Germline V lookup: CDR1 SGHRS, CDR2 YFSETQ. Between the trimmed V and J ends, which lost 0 bases and 2 bases, there was a span of 13 bases. This CDR3 contains 16 residues. The CDR3 coding sequence is TGCGCCAGCAGCTTGGCCCCAGGGGCCTCCACAGATACGCAGTATTTT. As protein: CASSLAPGASTDTQYF.

J is TRBJ2-3 and V is TRBV15, with D unclear. CDR3 size: 12 residues. With 2 bases removed from V and 1 base from J, the gap between germline ends came to 1 base. CDR1 is LNHNV and CDR2 is YYDKDF in the germline V gene (reference sequence). This chain's CDR3 is CATSRRTDTQYF. The CDR3 nucleotides read TGTGCCACCAGCAGACGCACAGATACGCAGTATTTT.

The V gene is TRBV2, the J gene TRBJ2-1, with 7 bases identical to TRBD2. Germline loops: CDR1 SNHLY, CDR2 FYNNEI. CDR3 length: 16 residues. J gave up 4 bases and V 7 bases, and 13 bases lay outside the gene matches. CDR3 coding DNA: TGTGCCAGCAATCAGGTGGGGACTAATAGGTACAATGAGCAGTTCTTC. Translating gives CASNQVGTNRYNEQFF.

The chain carries TRBV7-2 and TRBJ2-2; D is unclear. CDR3 length: 13 amino acids. The V gene lost 2 bases and the J gene lost 6 bases, with 7 bases spanning the gap. Germline assignment: CDR1 SGHTA and CDR2 FQGNSA. CDR3 region: CASSLSFAGELFF. DNA of the CDR3: TGTGCCAGCAGCTTAAGTTTCGCCGGGGAGCTGTTTTTT.

The chain employs TRBV12-3 or TRBV12-4 and TRBJ2-3; TRBD2 matches 11 bases. V was clipped by 11 bases and J by 4 bases; unmatched bases: 17. The CDR3 sequence is 17 residues long. The CDR3 bases are TGTGCCGGCACCCCTGCCTCCCCTAGCGGGAGGCCAGATACGCAGTATTTT. Translation gives CAGTPASPSGRPDTQYF.

This chain links TRBV10-3 with TRBJ2-5; D call uncertain. Trimming removed 4 bases from V and 0 bases from J, with 9 bases in between. CDR1 ENHRY and CDR2 SYGVKD come from the germline V gene. This CDR3 region has 14 residues. The CDR3: CAISGPNNQETQYF. The CDR3 nucleotides are TGTGCCATCAGTGGACCCAACAACCAAGAGACCCAGTACTTC.

This clonotype was counted between two and nine times. The genes are TRBV6-5 and TRBJ2-7, with TRBD2 matching over 8 bases. CDR1 and CDR2 from the germline V gene are MNHEY and SVGAGI. V was pared by 0 bases and J by 2 bases, with 0 bases of the junction left unmatched. CDR3 size: 14 residues. The DNA of the CDR3 is TGTGCCAGCAGTTACTCGCGGGGGGCCTACGAGCAGTACTTC. The encoded protein is CASSYSRGAYEQYF.